Listed below are T cell receptor beta chains from one sample, sequenced in a study of memory CD4+ T cells and cytomegalovirus serostatus. Clones were read by immunoSEQ multiplex PCR, and TCRdb kept only the in-frame ones, dropping some. The sample records tens of thousands of clones, around three quarters being singletons. The specimen sequenced was memory CD4+ T cells from blood. These receptors were obtained from an adult in good health and CMV-seronegative. The CDR3 runs from the conserved cysteine through the conserved F or W.

TRBJ1-2 TRBV7-2 CASSLGGRGGYGYTF
TRBJ2-3 TRBV4-2 CASSQEASGRAGTQYF
TRBJ2-1 TRBV18 CASSPRTSFDNEQFF
TRBJ1-1 TRBV30 CAWSPTRNTEAFF
TRBJ1-3 TRBV5-1 CASSPGQSGNTIYF
TRBJ2-3 TRBV29-1 CSAQQEYTDTQYF
TRBJ2-4 TRBV10-1 CASTMRQGRAKNIQYF
TRBJ2-1 TRBV5-8 CASSSGLAGAGQFF
TRBJ2-1 TRBV9 CASSVGTSVYNEQFF
TRBJ1-5 TRBV18 CASSPFGQAGGNQPQHF
TRBJ2-1 TRBV5-1 CASSLEAGQGLSYNEQFF
TRBJ2-1 TRBV5-1 CASSLLVGRGVNEQFF
TRBJ2-1 TRBV30 CAWSVYGAYNEQFF
TRBJ2-5 TRBV15 CATSRGGRAGETQYF
TRBJ1-2 TRBV4-1 CASSQAGYYGYTF
TRBJ1-4 TRBV5-4 CASSLAGINEKLFF
TRBJ1-1 TRBV12-5 CASGLVRGTEAFF
TRBJ1-4 TRBV4-3 CASSQGRTDNEKLFF
TRBJ1-2 TRBV4-1 CASSQDGFGYTF
TRBJ2-5 TRBV7-9 CASTLGLAGRQETQYF
TRBJ2-5 TRBV6-6 CASSYAGYAETQYF
TRBJ2-7 TRBV2 CASSPTPGLAGSRYEQYF
TRBJ2-1 TRBV28 CASSLVRNEQFF
TRBJ2-1 TRBV2 CASIGGKVGEQFF
TRBJ2-2 TRBV27 CASSRTVNTGELFF
TRBJ2-1 TRBV7-6 CASSLGTAGGPYEQFF
TRBJ2-7 TRBV29-1 CSVEVPGQGALEQYF
TRBJ1-4 TRBV7-2 CASSPSWGGEKLFF
TRBJ2-1 TRBV4-3 CASSQDLSEEQFF
TRBJ1-2 TRBV7-2 CASTKQGGIHGYTF
TRBJ1-1 TRBV12-5 CASGSRLQGRGGTEAFF
TRBJ2-6 TRBV7-9 CASSLGGTGDSGANVLTF
TRBJ2-7 TRBV6-5 CASSPRALPTYEQYF
TRBJ1-1 TRBV19 CASSKTGPPMGTEAFF
TRBJ2-3 TRBV7-6 CASSLAVGTLTDTQYF
TRBJ1-3 TRBV6-1 CASSGGQGRNTIYF
TRBJ1-2 TRBV29-1 CSVASQGNYGYTF
TRBJ2-5 TRBV5-1 CASSLEGDQETQYF
TRBJ2-7 TRBV14 CASSPLGSASYEQYF
TRBJ1-2 TRBV27 CASSPKLRQASYGYTF
TRBJ2-5 TRBV5-1 CASIRDRGAGETQYF
TRBJ2-1 TRBV4-2 CASSQDRTYNEQFF
TRBJ2-7 TRBV7-2 CASSLRTSGSVHEQYF
TRBJ2-7 TRBV4-1 CASSQEGQVGNEQYF
TRBJ2-1 TRBV18 CASSQSRDYHNEQFF
TRBJ2-1 TRBV10-3 CAIGTSAGVSYNEQFF
TRBJ1-1 TRBV29-1 CSVGDTLNTEAFF
TRBJ1-1 TRBV5-5 CASSADRGRTEAFF
TRBJ2-7 TRBV14 CASSQAGTGGSYEQYF
TRBJ2-3 TRBV2 CASSGRLTDTQYF
TRBJ1-1 TRBV4-2 CASSQSPRRWVNTEAFF
TRBJ1-1 TRBV18 CASSPPGRFGTEAFF
TRBJ1-1 TRBV14 CASSQVGGMNTEAFF
TRBJ1-1 TRBV7-8 CASSLRVGQAFF